What follows are 26 T cell receptor beta chains derived from one specimen sequenced in a study of T cells in Graves' hyperthyroidism and ophthalmopathy (dated by TCRdb to about 2019). Libraries were made using multiplex PCR. The sequencer was an Illumina HiSeq 2000. TCR beta CDR3 regions were amplified from RNA transcripts. A first-round RT-PCR of the TCR CDR3 used the HTBI primer set with the Qiagen OneStep RT-PCR kit. TCRdb trimmed the raw reads at Q25, called clones with MiXCR and kept productive beta chains. Rows merge per CDR3 protein into single entries with the most common DNA and genes. The sample has hundreds of thousands of distinct CDR3 sequences on record, approximately 13% of them singletons. Of the sample, around 25% falls within the top ten clones. Sequencing input: blood. The receptors shown here come from a woman under 40 with Graves' hyperthyroidism.

This clonotype was detected ten times or more. V usage is TRBV7-9 and J usage is TRBJ2-3, with TRBD1 matching 7 bases. J was trimmed by 5 bases and V by 1 base; bases with no gene match: 6. CDR1 and CDR2 (germline): SEHNR, FQNEAQ (reference sequence). The CDR3 runs 15 residues. CDR3 DNA sequence: TGTGCCAGCAGCTTAGGACAGGGTCCCGGAGATACGCAGTATTTT. Protein product: CASSLGQGPGDTQYF.

A remark on this clonotype: It may be a read error: a sequence one base away is much more abundant. The V gene is TRBV11-2, the J gene TRBJ2-5; TRBD1 is a possible D gene (6 bases). The CDR3 contains 17 residues. V shed 6 bases and J shed 5 bases, with 25 bases lying between them. Germline V gene data show CDR1 as SGHAT and CDR2 as FQNNGV. CDR3 sequence: CASSPTLRNRERETQYF. CDR3 bases: TGTGCCAGCAGTCCTACCCTCCGGAACAGGGAGAGGGAGACCCAGTACTTC.

Many counts were recorded for this clonotype. The J gene is TRBJ1-1, the V gene TRBV6-1; TRBD1 aligns across 12 bases. J lost 1 base, V lost 11 bases, and 8 bases had no gene match. This CDR3 comprises 15 residues. The V gene's germline CDR1 is MNHNS and CDR2 SASEGT. This chain's CDR3 is CAARDRGPWNTEAFF. The CDR3 DNA follows: TGTGCCGCCCGGGACAGGGGGCCTTGGAACACTGAAGCTTTCTTT.

Only a few counts were recorded for this clonotype. CDR3 DNA: TGTGCCAGCAGTTACTCGGTGCCTAATGAAAAACTGTTTTTT. Translation: CASSYSVPNEKLFF. The chain joins TRBV6-6 to TRBJ1-4; no definite D call. The CDR3 consists of 14 residues. Germline CDR1 is MNHNY and CDR2 is SVGAGI (reference sequence). The V and J ends lost 0 bases and 3 bases respectively, with 5 bases between them.

This clonotype was observed a handful of times. The V and J genes are TRBV29-1 and TRBJ1-1; D unclear. Germline CDR1 reads SQVTM; CDR2 reads ANQGSEA. The V and J ends lost 5 bases and 0 bases respectively, with 10 bases between them. The CDR3 length is 13 residues. The DNA for the CDR3 is TGCAGCGTTACCGGGCCCTTGAACACTGAAGCTTTCTTT. Translated: CSVTGPLNTEAFF.

This clonotype appeared many times. This chain links TRBV6-6 with TRBJ2-5; maybe TRBD2 (6 bases). Germline V gene sequence: CDR1 MNHNY, CDR2 SVGAGI (reference sequence). V lost 2 bases, J lost 1 base, and 11 bases lay in between. There are 15 residues in the CDR3. CDR3 in amino acids: CASSYVGGSQETQYF. The CDR3 coding sequence is TGTGCCAGCAGTTACGTCGGGGGATCCCAAGAGACCCAGTACTTC.

This clonotype was detected a few times. CDR3 residues: CASGDWGQETQYF. The CDR3 DNA reads TGTGCCAGTGGGGACTGGGGGCAAGAGACCCAGTACTTC. The genes are TRBV19 and TRBJ2-5, with a tentative D call TRBD2 (6 bases). Trimming left V 8 bases short and J 2 bases short, with 12 bases between. CDR3 length equals 13 residues. Per the germline V gene, CDR1 is LNHDA and CDR2 is SQIVND (reference sequence).

Many counts were recorded for this clonotype. V gene TRBV28 combines with J gene TRBJ2-3; no clear D. CDR3 length: 14 residues. Between the trimmed V and J ends, which lost 6 bases and 6 bases, there was a span of 16 bases. Germline V gene lookup returns CDR1 MDHEN and CDR2 SYDVKM. CDR3 coding DNA: TGTGCCAGCAGCCTCTCTTCGTCGGGCGATACGCAGTATTTT. Amino acid sequence: CASSLSSSGDTQYF. Combining the CDR3 with reference TRBV28 and TRBJ2-3 gives the whole variable domain DVKVTQSSRYLVKRTGEKVFLECVQDMDHENMFWYRQDPGLGLRLIYFSYDVKMKEKGDIPEGYSVSREKKERFSLILESASTNQTSMYLCASSLSSSGDTQYFGPGTRLTVL.

This clonotype showed up many times. This chain uses TRBV30 with TRBJ2-1; no firm D call. The CDR3 totals 14 residues. Trimming cost V 2 bases and J 12 bases, with 20 bases left between them. Germline V lookup: CDR1 GTSNPN, CDR2 SVGIG (reference sequence). Written as DNA, the CDR3 is TGTGCCTGGAGTTCTGCAGGCCTGATCCGAGCGCAGTTCTTC. Protein product: CAWSSAGLIRAQFF.

This clonotype was seen more than once but under ten times. The rearrangement uses TRBV19 and TRBJ1-5; tentative D call: TRBD1 (6 bases). Germline CDR1 LNHDA, CDR2 SQIVND (reference sequence). Trimming removed 0 bases at V and 4 bases at J, with 10 bases between. The CDR3 extends over 15 amino acids. CDR3 loop: CASSIEQGPNQPQHF. The CDR3 coding sequence is TGTGCCAGTAGTATAGAACAGGGCCCTAATCAGCCCCAGCATTTT.

This clonotype was observed many times. V and J are TRBV27 and TRBJ1-4, with 9 bases lining up with TRBD1. The CDR3 is 16 residues long. Per the germline V gene, CDR1 is MNHEY and CDR2 is SMNVEV (reference sequence). The ends lost 5 bases at V and 10 bases at J; junction bases unmatched: 14. This CDR3 is CASSQSRRTGDGKLFF. The CDR3 DNA sequence: TGTGCCAGCAGTCAGTCTCGGAGGACAGGGGATGGAAAACTGTTTTTT.

In its sample, this clonotype was seen once. The chain joins TRBV28 to TRBJ1-3; D is uncertain. V was trimmed by 5 bases and J by 2 bases, leaving 13 bases between them. CDR1 is MDHEN, CDR2 SYDVKM, per germline. This CDR3 has 15 residues. CDR3 region: CASSPYVGPGNTIYF. In nucleotides, the CDR3 is TGTGCCAGCAGTCCCTACGTCGGTCCTGGAAACACCATATATTTT.

At least ten counts were recorded for this clonotype. CDR3 sequence: CASSFTLWLAKNIQYF. In DNA, the CDR3 is TGTGCCAGCAGTTTTACCCTCTGGTTGGCCAAAAACATTCAGTACTTC. The J gene is TRBJ2-4, the V gene TRBV12-3 or TRBV12-4, with D unclear. The CDR3 totals 16 residues. V was pared by 3 bases and J by 1 base, with 13 bases between.

The V call is TRBV18, the J call TRBJ2-2; D tentatively fits TRBD1 or TRBD2 (5 bases each). V lost 3 bases and J 7 bases, leaving 9 bases between the germline ends. The CDR3 covers 13 residues. Germline CDR1 and CDR2: KGHSH and LQKENI. CDR3 nucleotide sequence: TGTGCCAGCTCACCCGGGACCCTCGGGGAGCTGTTTTTT. It is translated as CASSPGTLGELFF.

This clonotype was picked up many times. The chain recombines TRBV11-2 with TRBJ1-1; D remains ambiguous. Trimming cost V 5 bases and J 4 bases, with 11 bases left between them. CDR3 length: 13 residues. The germline V gene has CDR1 SGHAT and CDR2 FQNNGV. CDR3 sequence (DNA): TGTGCCAGCAGCCTCGGAGTTAGCACTGAAGCTTTCTTT. This encodes CASSLGVSTEAFF.

This clonotype was picked up many times. CDR3 sequence reads: CASSYSGQEGETQYF. CDR3 nucleotides: TGTGCCAGCAGTTACTCCGGACAGGAGGGAGAGACCCAGTACTTC. This rearrangement joins TRBV6-5 to TRBJ2-5; D is perhaps TRBD1 (7 bases). Trimming stripped 0 bases from V and 4 bases from J, with 12 bases between. The germline V gene encodes CDR1 MNHEY and CDR2 SVGAGI. This CDR3 has 15 residues.

The V call is TRBV10-2, the J call TRBJ1-5; D gene uncertain. The length of the CDR3 is 14 residues. V was clipped by 7 bases and J by 8 bases, with 18 bases between them. The V gene's germline CDR1 is WSHSY and CDR2 SAAADI. The CDR3 DNA reads as TGCGCCAGCAAGGTCTCACTCTGGGGAGAGCCCCAGCATTTT. The encoded protein is CASKVSLWGEPQHF.

The sample holds a few counts of this clonotype. One end of the junction does not line up with germline, which may come from a read error. This chain connects TRBV7-7 to TRBJ2-2; D perhaps matches TRBD2 (5 bases). The CDR3 is 13 residues long. The germline V gene has CDR1 SSHAT and CDR2 FNYEAQ (reference sequence). The CDR3 spells CASSLSGSGELFF. CDR3 nucleotide sequence: TGTGCTAGCAGCTTGTCGGGGAGCGGGGAGCTGTTTTTT.

This clonotype came up many times. This chain links TRBV27 with TRBJ1-5; maybe TRBD1 (5 bases). There are 14 residues in the CDR3. V lost 7 bases to trimming and J lost 5 bases, with 15 bases between them. Germline V gene data show CDR1 as MNHEY and CDR2 as SMNVEV (reference sequence). The CDR3 region has the DNA TGTGCCAGCAAGTCGTGGGACGGGGATCAGCCCCAGCATTTT. Residues: CASKSWDGDQPQHF.

Many counts were recorded for this clonotype. This chain joins TRBV13 and TRBJ1-2; D is unresolved. Germline V CDR1 and CDR2: PRHDT, FYEKMQ (reference sequence). V lost 5 bases and J 2 bases, leaving 18 bases between the germline ends. This CDR3 contains 16 residues. The CDR3 loop reads CASSQGGGSQNYGYTF. The CDR3, as DNA: TGTGCCAGCAGCCAAGGCGGCGGGTCCCAGAACTATGGCTACACCTTC.

This clonotype has ten or more counts. The V call is TRBV11-2, the J call TRBJ2-7, with TRBD1 matching over 10 bases. The germline V gene encodes CDR1 SGHAT and CDR2 FQNNGV. V lost 3 bases to trimming and J lost 1 base; unmatched junction nucleotides: 12. The CDR3 loop spans 18 amino acids. In DNA, the CDR3 is TGTGCCAGCAGCTTTCGTGACAGGGGGCGACTCTCGTCCTACGAGCAGTACTTC. Its protein product is CASSFRDRGRLSSYEQYF.

This clonotype was recorded many times. The chain combines TRBV20-1 with TRBJ2-7, with 7 positions matching TRBD2. The trim removed 1 base at V and 2 bases at J, leaving 8 bases unmatched. Germline V lookup: CDR1 DFQATT, CDR2 SNEGSKA (reference sequence). The CDR3 is 15 amino acids. The CDR3 loop reads CSARGLSGDTYEQYF. In DNA form, the CDR3 reads TGCAGTGCTAGAGGGCTCAGCGGGGATACCTACGAGCAGTACTTC.

J is TRBJ2-1 and V is TRBV4-2; D might be TRBD1 (5 bases). V was shortened by 8 bases and J by 6 bases, with 14 bases between the two germline ends. The CDR3 sequence is 13 residues long. The germline V gene has CDR1 LGHNA and CDR2 YNFKEQ. The CDR3 DNA reads as TGTGCCAGCGGGGCTCAGCTTGGCAATGAGCAGTTCTTC. Its translation is CASGAQLGNEQFF.

This clonotype came up a few times. The chain links TRBV18 to TRBJ1-3; D is unclear. The CDR3 loop spans 14 amino acids. V shed 2 bases and J shed 4 bases, with 9 bases lying between them. CDR1 and CDR2 (germline): KGHSH, LQKENI. The CDR3 is CASSPNGGGNTIYF. The CDR3 coding sequence is TGTGCCAGCTCACCAAACGGAGGAGGAAACACCATATATTTT.

This clonotype was picked up a small number of times. V usage is TRBV29-1 and J usage is TRBJ2-4, with 9 bases lining up with TRBD1. With 1 base clipped from V and 7 bases from J, the junction kept 5 bases outside the gene matches. CDR1 and CDR2 (germline): SQVTM, ANQGSEA. This CDR3 comprises 14 residues. CDR3 residues: CSVEVGDRENIQYF. The CDR3 nucleotides read TGCAGCGTTGAAGTAGGGGACAGGGAGAACATTCAGTACTTC.

Ten or more counts support this clonotype. The chain recombines TRBV10-3 with TRBJ2-7, with 13 bases identical to TRBD2. CDR1 and CDR2 (germline): ENHRY, SYGVKD. The CDR3 has 15 residues. Unmatched junction bases numbered 6, after V lost 7 bases and J lost 3 bases. Here the CDR3 reads CAINEGLAGNYEQYF. CDR3 nucleotides: TGTGCCATCAACGAGGGACTAGCGGGAAACTACGAGCAGTACTTC.